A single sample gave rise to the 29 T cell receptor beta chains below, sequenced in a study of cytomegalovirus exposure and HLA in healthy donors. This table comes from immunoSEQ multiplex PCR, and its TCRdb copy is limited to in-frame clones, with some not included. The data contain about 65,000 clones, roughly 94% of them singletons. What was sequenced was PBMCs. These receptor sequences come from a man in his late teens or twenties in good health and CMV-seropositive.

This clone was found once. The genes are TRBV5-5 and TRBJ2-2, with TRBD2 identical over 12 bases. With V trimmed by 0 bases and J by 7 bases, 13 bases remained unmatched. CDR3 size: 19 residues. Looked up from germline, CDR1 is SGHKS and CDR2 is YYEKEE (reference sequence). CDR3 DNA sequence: TGTGCCAGCAGCTTGGTTGTCCCTAGCGGGAGGGCCGGTGACGGGGAGCTGTTTTTT. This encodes CASSLVVPSGRAGDGELFF.

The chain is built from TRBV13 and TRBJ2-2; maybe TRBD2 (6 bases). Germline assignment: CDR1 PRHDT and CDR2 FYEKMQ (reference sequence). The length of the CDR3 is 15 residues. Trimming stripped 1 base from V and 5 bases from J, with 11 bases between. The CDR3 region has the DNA TGTGCCAGCAGCTTAGTAGCGGACCATACCGGGGAGCTGTTTTTT. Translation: CASSLVADHTGELFF. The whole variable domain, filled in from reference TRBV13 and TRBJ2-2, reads AAGVIQSPRHLIKEKRETATLKCYPIPRHDTVYWYQQGPGQDPQFLISFYEKMQSDKGSIPDRFSAQQFSDYHSELNMSSLELGDSALYFCASSLVADHTGELFFGEGSRLTVL.

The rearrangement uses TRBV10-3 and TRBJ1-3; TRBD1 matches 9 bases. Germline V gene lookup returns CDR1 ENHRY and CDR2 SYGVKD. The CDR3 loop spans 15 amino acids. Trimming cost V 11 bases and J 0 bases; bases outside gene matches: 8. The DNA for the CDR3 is TGTGCCGCCCGACAGGGGGAAAGCTCTGGAAACACCATATATTTT. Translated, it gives CAARQGESSGNTIYF.

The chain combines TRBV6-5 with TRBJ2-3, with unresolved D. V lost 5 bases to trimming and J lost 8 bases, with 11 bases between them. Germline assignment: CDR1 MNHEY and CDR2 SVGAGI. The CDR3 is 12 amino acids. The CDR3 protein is CASSRSDGTQYF. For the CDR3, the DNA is TGTGCCAGCAGTCGATCAGATGGTACGCAGTATTTT.

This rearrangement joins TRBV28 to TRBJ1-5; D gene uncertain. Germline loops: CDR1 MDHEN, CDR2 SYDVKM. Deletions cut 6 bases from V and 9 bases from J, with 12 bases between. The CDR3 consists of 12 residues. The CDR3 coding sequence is TGTGCCAGCAGGCGCGGGGTATTGCCCCAGCATTTT. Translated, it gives CASRRGVLPQHF.

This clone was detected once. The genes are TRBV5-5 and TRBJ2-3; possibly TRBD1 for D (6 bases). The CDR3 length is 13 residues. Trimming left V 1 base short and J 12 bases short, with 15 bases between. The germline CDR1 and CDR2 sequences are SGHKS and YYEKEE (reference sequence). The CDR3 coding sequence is TGTGCCAGCAGCTTGCTCAACAGGGTTCGTCAGTATTTT. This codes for CASSLLNRVRQYF.

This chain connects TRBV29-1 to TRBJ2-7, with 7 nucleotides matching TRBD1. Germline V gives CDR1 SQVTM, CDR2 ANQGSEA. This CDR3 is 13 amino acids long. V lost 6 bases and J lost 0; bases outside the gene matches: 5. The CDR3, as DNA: TGCAGCGTACGACAGGGACACTCCTACGAGCAGTACTTC. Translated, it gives CSVRQGHSYEQYF.

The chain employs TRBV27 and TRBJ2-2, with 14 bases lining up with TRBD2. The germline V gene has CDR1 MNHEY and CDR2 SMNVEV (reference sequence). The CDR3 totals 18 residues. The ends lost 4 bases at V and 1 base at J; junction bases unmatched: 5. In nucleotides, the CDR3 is TGTGCCAGCAGTTCTGGGACTAGCGGGGGCCTGAACACCGGGGAGCTGTTTTTT. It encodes CASSSGTSGGLNTGELFF.

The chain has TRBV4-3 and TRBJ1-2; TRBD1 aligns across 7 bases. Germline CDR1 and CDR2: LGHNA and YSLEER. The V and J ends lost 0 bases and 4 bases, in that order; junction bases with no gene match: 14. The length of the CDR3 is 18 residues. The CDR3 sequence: CASSQDTLGQIIGYGYTF. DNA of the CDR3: TGCGCCAGCAGCCAAGATACCCTGGGACAGATAATTGGCTATGGCTACACCTTC.

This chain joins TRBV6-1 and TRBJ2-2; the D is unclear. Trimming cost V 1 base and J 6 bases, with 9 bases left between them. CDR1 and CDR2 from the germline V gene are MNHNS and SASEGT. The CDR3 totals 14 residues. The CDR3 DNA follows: TGTGCCAGCAGTGAAGACTCAGGTCCCGGGGAGCTGTTTTTT. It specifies CASSEDSGPGELFF.

CDR3 loop: CASSEVWGQPPYEQYF. In DNA form, the CDR3 reads TGCGCCAGCAGTGAGGTTTGGGGACAACCTCCCTACGAGCAGTACTTC. The rearrangement joins TRBV10-1 to TRBJ2-7; weak D call: TRBD1 (6 bases). Germline V gives CDR1 WNHNN, CDR2 SYGVQD (reference sequence). The CDR3 consists of 16 residues. V was shortened by 2 bases and J by 2 bases, with 16 bases between the two germline ends.

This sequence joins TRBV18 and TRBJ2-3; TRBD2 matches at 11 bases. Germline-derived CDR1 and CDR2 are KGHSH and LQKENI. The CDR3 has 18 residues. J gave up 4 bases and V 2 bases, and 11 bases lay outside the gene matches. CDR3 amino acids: CASSPTLVAGGPSDTQYF. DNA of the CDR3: TGTGCCAGCTCACCAACACTAGTAGCGGGGGGGCCTTCAGATACGCAGTATTTT. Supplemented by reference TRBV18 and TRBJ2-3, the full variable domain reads NAGVMQNPRHLVRRRGQEARLRCSPMKGHSHVYWYRQLPEEGLKFMVYLQKENIIDESGMPKERFSAEFPKEGPSILRIQQVVRGDSAAYFCASSPTLVAGGPSDTQYFGPGTRLTVL.

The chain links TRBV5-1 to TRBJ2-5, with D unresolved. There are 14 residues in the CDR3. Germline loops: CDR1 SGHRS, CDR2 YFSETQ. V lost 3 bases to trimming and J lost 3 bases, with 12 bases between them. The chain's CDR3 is CASSSPDLKETQYF. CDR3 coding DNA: TGCGCCAGCAGCTCCCCCGATCTAAAAGAGACCCAGTACTTC. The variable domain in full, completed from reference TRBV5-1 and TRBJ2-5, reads KAGVTQTPRYLIKTRGQQVTLSCSPISGHRSVSWYQQTPGQGLQFLFEYFSETQRNKGNFPGRFSGRQFSNSRSEMNVSTLELGDSALYLCASSSPDLKETQYFGPGTRLLVL.

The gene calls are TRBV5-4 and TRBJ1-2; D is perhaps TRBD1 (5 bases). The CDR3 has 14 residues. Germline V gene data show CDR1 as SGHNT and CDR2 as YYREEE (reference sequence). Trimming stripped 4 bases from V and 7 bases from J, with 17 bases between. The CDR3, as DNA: TGTGCCAGCAGCCCGGGACTGCCAATGGGTGGCTACACCTTC. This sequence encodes CASSPGLPMGGYTF.

The CDR3 spells CASSLTGTPDRAFF. CDR3 in DNA: TGTGCCAGCAGCCTAACCGGGACACCAGATCGGGCTTTCTTT. The chain recombines TRBV7-9 with TRBJ1-1; perhaps TRBD1 as D (6 bases). Germline V gene sequence: CDR1 SEHNR, CDR2 FQNEAQ (reference sequence). CDR3 length equals 14 residues. V gave up 5 bases and J gave up 11 bases, with 21 bases separating them.

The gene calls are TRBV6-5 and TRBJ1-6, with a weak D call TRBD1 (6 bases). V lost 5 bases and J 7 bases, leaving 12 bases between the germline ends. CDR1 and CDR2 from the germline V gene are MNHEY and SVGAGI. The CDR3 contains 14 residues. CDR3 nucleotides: TGTGCCAGCAGTACAGGGACGACGAATTCACCCCTCCACTTT. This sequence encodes CASSTGTTNSPLHF.

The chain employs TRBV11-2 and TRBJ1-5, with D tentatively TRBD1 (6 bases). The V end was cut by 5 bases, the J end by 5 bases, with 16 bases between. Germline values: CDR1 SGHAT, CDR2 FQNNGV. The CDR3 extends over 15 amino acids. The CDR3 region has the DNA TGTGCCAGCAGCAACCGGGACACACCTCATCAGCCCCAGCATTTT. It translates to CASSNRDTPHQPQHF.

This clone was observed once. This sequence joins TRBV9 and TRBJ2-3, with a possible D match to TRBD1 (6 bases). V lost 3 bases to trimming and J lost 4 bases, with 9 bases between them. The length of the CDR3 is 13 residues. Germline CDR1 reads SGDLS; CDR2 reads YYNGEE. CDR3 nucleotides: TGTGCCAGCAGCGCTAACAGGGCAGATACGCAGTATTTT. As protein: CASSANRADTQYF.

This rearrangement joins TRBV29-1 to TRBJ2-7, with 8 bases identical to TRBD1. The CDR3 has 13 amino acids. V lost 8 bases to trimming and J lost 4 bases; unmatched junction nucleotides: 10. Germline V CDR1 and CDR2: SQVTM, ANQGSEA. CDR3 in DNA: TGCAGCACCAGGACAGGGAATAGGTACGAGCAGTACTTC. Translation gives CSTRTGNRYEQYF.

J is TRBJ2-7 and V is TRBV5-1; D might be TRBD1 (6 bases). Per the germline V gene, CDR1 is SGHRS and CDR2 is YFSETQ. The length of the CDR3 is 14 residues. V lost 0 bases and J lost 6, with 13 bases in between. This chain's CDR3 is CASSLDRVRTEQYF. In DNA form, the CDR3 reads TGCGCCAGCAGCTTGGACAGGGTAAGGACCGAGCAGTACTTC.

The CDR3 DNA follows: TGTGCCAGCAACAACCGGGACAGGGATGGGGCTGGGGCCAACGTCCTGACTTTC. It specifies CASNNRDRDGAGANVLTF. The chain links TRBV7-9 to TRBJ2-6, with TRBD1 matching over 9 bases. With V trimmed by 7 bases and J by 2 bases, 12 bases remained unmatched. CDR1 and CDR2 from the germline V gene are SEHNR and FQNEAQ (reference sequence). This CDR3 is 18 amino acids long. The whole variable domain, remainder taken from reference TRBV7-9 and TRBJ2-6, is DTGVSQNPRHKITKRGQNVTFRCDPISEHNRLYWYRQTLGQGPEFLTYFQNEAQLEKSRLLSDRFSAERPKGSFSTLEIQRTEQGDSAMYLCASNNRDRDGAGANVLTFGAGSRLTVL.

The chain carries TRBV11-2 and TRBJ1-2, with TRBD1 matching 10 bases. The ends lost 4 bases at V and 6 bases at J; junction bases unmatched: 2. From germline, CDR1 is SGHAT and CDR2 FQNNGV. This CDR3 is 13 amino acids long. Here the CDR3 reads CASSWGQGNGYTF. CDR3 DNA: TGTGCCAGCAGCTGGGGACAGGGGAATGGCTACACCTTC. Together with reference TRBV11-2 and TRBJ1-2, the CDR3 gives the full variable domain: EAGVAQSPRYKIIEKRQSVAFWCNPISGHATLYWYQQILGQGPKLLIQFQNNGVVDDSQLPKDRFSAERLKGVDSTLKIQPAKLEDSAVYLCASSWGQGNGYTFGSGTRLTVV.

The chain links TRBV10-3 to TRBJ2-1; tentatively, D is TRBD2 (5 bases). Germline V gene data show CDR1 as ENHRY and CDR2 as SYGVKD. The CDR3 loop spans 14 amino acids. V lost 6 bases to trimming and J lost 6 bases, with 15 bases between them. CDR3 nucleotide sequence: TGTGCCATCAGGATTGGACTCCTCGGCAATGAGCAGTTCTTC. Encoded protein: CAIRIGLLGNEQFF.

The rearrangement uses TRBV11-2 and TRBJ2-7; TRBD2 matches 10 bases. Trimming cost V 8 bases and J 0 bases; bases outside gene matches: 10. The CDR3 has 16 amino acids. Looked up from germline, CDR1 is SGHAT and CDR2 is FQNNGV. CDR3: CASRRTSGTSSYEQYF. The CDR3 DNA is TGTGCCAGCCGGCGGACTAGCGGTACGAGCTCCTACGAGCAGTACTTC.

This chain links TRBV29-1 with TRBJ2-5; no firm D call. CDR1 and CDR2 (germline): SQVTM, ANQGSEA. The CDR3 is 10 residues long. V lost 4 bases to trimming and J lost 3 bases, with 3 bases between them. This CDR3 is CSVVKETQYF. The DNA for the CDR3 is TGCAGCGTTGTTAAAGAGACCCAGTACTTC.

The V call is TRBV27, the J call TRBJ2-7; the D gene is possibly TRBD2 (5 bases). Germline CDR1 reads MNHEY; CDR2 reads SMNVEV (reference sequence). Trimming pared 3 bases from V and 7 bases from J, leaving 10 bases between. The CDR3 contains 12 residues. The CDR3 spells CASSLMGREQYF. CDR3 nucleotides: TGTGCCAGCAGTTTGATGGGGAGAGAGCAGTACTTC.

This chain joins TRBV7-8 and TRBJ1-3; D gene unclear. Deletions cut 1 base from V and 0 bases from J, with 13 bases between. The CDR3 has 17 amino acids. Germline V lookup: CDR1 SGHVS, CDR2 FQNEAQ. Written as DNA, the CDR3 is TGTGCCAGCAGCTTAGAATTTGGAGGAATCTCTGGAAACACCATATATTTT. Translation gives CASSLEFGGISGNTIYF. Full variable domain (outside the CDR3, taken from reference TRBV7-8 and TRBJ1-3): GAGVSQSPRYKVAKRGQDVALRCDPISGHVSLFWYQQALGQGPEFLTYFQNEAQLDKSGLPSDRFFAERPEGSVSTLKIQRTQQEDSAVYLCASSLEFGGISGNTIYFGEGSWLTVV.

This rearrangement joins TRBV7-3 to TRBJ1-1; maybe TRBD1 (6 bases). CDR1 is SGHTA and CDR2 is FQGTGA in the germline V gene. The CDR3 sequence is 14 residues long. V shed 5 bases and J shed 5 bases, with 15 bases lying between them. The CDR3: CASSPWGPSTEAFF. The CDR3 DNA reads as TGTGCCAGCAGCCCATGGGGGCCCTCGACTGAAGCTTTCTTT.

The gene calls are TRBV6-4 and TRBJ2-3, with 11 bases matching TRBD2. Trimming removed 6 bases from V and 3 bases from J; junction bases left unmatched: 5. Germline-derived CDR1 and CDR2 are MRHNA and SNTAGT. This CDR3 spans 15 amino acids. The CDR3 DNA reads TGTGCCAGCAGCCAACTAGCGGGAGCAACAGATACGCAGTATTTT. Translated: CASSQLAGATDTQYF.